Shown below are 8 T cell receptor beta chains from a single sample sequenced in a study of control samples from healthy donors and cancer patients. The table came from immunoSEQ multiplex PCR; TCRdb's copy has only in-frame clones and leaves some out. The sample carries about 83,000 clones, about nine tenths recorded once. Sequenced material: blood. The receptors stem from a man aged 45-60 years in good health.

The genes are TRBV2 and TRBJ1-2; a possible D gene is TRBD1 (5 bases). Trimming cost V 9 bases and J 8 bases, with 16 bases left between them. CDR1 is SNHLY and CDR2 is FYNNEI in the germline V gene. The CDR3 extends over 12 amino acids. The CDR3 reads CASDESGLGYTF. As DNA, the CDR3 is TGTGCCAGTGATGAGTCGGGGCTAGGCTACACCTTC.

The chain recombines TRBV9 with TRBJ1-2; 7 bases line up with TRBD1. Trimming took 6 bases from V and 0 from J; bases not matched to a gene: 5. Germline V gives CDR1 SGDLS, CDR2 YYNGEE. The CDR3 has 14 amino acids. This CDR3 reads CASMRTGSNYGYTF. The CDR3 nucleotides read TGTGCCAGCATGAGGACAGGTTCTAACTATGGCTACACCTTC.

The rearrangement links TRBV19 to TRBJ2-2, with D possibly matching TRBD2 (6 bases). CDR3 size: 13 residues. CDR1 and CDR2 (germline): LNHDA, SQIVND (reference sequence). Trimming cost V 6 bases and J 5 bases, with 10 bases left between them. The CDR3 loop reads CASRLGGTGELFF. The CDR3 coding sequence is TGTGCCAGTAGACTCGGGGGAACCGGGGAGCTGTTTTTT.

The chain is built from TRBV10-2 and TRBJ1-1; D unresolved. Germline V gives CDR1 WSHSY, CDR2 SAAADI. This CDR3 region has 10 residues. Trimming left V 2 bases short and J 9 bases short, with 4 bases between. For the CDR3, the DNA is TGCGCCAGCAGTGAGGGGAAAGCTTTCTTT. Protein: CASSEGKAFF.

CDR3 sequence (DNA): TGTGCCAGCAGCCAAGACAGGGGTTCTTACAATGAGCAGTTCTTC. Translation gives CASSQDRGSYNEQFF. This chain links TRBV3-1 (or the pseudogene TRBV3-2) with TRBJ2-1, with D maybe TRBD1 (6 bases). Germline loops: CDR1 LGHDT, CDR2 YNNKEL (reference sequence). The CDR3 covers 15 residues. Between the trimmed V and J ends, which lost 0 bases and 4 bases, there was a span of 10 bases.

In its sample, this clone was seen a few times. The rearrangement joins TRBV5-6 to TRBJ1-1, with D unclear. The CDR3 contains 14 residues. V gave up 4 bases and J gave up 2 bases, with 12 bases separating them. CDR1 is SGHDT and CDR2 is YYEEEE in the germline V gene. The CDR3, as DNA: TGTGCCAGCAGCCGGAGGAACATTAACACTGAAGCTTTCTTT. The encoded protein is CASSRRNINTEAFF.

V usage is TRBV19 and J usage is TRBJ2-2; 9 bases fit TRBD1. The V gene end was trimmed by 8 bases and the J gene end by 6 bases; junction bases not matched to a gene: 7. Germline CDR1 reads LNHDA; CDR2 reads SQIVND (reference sequence). This CDR3 is 14 amino acids long. The CDR3, as DNA: TGTGCCAGTGCCCTACAGGGGGCCGCCGGGGAGCTGTTTTTT. Protein product: CASALQGAAGELFF.

This chain connects TRBV20-1 to TRBJ1-1, with D perhaps TRBD1 (5 bases). Trimming shortened V by 2 bases and J by 8 bases, and 6 bases separated the two germline ends. CDR1 and CDR2 (germline): DFQATT, SNEGSKA (reference sequence). This CDR3 spans 10 amino acids. The CDR3 sequence: CSARQGEAFF. The DNA for the CDR3 is TGCAGTGCTAGACAGGGAGAAGCTTTCTTT.